One and the same sample provided the 11 T cell receptor beta chains below, sequenced in a study of CD8 T cells in Susac syndrome. RNA, at about 0.45 to 1 ug, was reverse transcribed with random hexamers. MiXCR, run by TCRdb on the immunoSEQ multiplex PCR reads, gives a single entry per CDR3 protein. The data hold 400,000 to 550,000 distinct CDR3 sequences, with more than 70% observed a single time. The source material was CD8+ T cells from PBMCs. Receptors originate from a human donor with multiple sclerosis.

The chain combines TRBV11-2 with TRBJ2-1; 8 nucleotides line up with TRBD2. After removal of 5 bases from V and 9 bases from J, the junction contained 9 bases not matched to a gene. CDR3 length: 14 amino acids. Germline V gene lookup returns CDR1 SGHAT and CDR2 FQNNGV. The DNA for the CDR3 is TGTGCCAGCAGCGTAGCGGGGAGAGTCGGTGAGCAGTTCTTC. It yields the protein CASSVAGRVGEQFF.

This chain joins TRBV7-9 and TRBJ2-3; 8 positions match TRBD2. CDR1 and CDR2 (germline): SEHNR, FQNEAQ (reference sequence). The CDR3 loop spans 14 amino acids. J was trimmed by 3 bases and V by 6 bases; bases with no gene match: 5. In DNA form, the CDR3 reads TGTGCCAGCAGTAGCGGGGAGGGGACAGATACGCAGTATTTT. It yields the protein CASSSGEGTDTQYF.

The chain is built from TRBV5-1 and TRBJ1-1; 7 nucleotides line up with TRBD1. J lost 4 bases, V lost 4 bases, and 10 bases had no gene match. Looked up from germline, CDR1 is SGHRS and CDR2 is YFSETQ. This CDR3 is built from 15 residues. CDR3 protein: CASSRTRQGITEAFF. CDR3 coding DNA: TGCGCCAGCAGCCGGACACGACAGGGCATCACTGAAGCTTTCTTT.

V usage is TRBV6-9 and J usage is TRBJ1-4; 8 bases match TRBD1. The CDR3 contains 17 residues. Germline V gene data show CDR1 as MNHGY and CDR2 as SVAAGI. Trimming took 0 bases from V and 6 from J; bases not matched to a gene: 9. Here the CDR3 reads CASSYSITGGGHEKLFF. The CDR3 DNA is TGTGCCAGCAGTTATTCAATCACAGGGGGAGGGCATGAAAAACTGTTTTTT.

The V gene is TRBV9, the J gene TRBJ2-3, with D unresolved. V shed 0 bases and J shed 1 base, with 6 bases lying between them. CDR1 is SGDLS, CDR2 YYNGEE, per germline. There are 14 residues in the CDR3. The chain's CDR3 is CASSVGLGTDTQYF. The CDR3 DNA reads as TGTGCCAGCAGCGTAGGTCTGGGCACAGATACGCAGTATTTT.

With respect to this clonotype: A junction end diverges from the germline sequence, so it may reflect a read error. The rearrangement joins TRBV11-2 to TRBJ1-1; D unclear. CDR3 length: 8 residues. CDR1 SGHAT and CDR2 FQNNGV come from the germline V gene. CDR3 loop: CASSPRVF. DNA for the CDR3: TGTGCCAGCAGCCCGCGGGTCTTT.

The chain is built from TRBV27 and TRBJ2-1; TRBD1 or TRBD2 may be the D gene (5 bases each). The CDR3 runs 12 residues. Germline CDR1 is MNHEY and CDR2 is SMNVEV (reference sequence). The germline V and J ends were trimmed by 5 bases and 8 bases, with 10 bases remaining between them. The CDR3 DNA sequence: TGTGCCAGCAGTGTGCAGGGAGATGAGCAGTTCTTC. Translating it yields CASSVQGDEQFF.

The V and J genes are TRBV4-1 and TRBJ2-1, with D perhaps matching TRBD2 (6 bases). Trimming pared 4 bases from V and 3 bases from J, leaving 10 bases between. CDR3 size: 14 residues. Germline V gene sequence: CDR1 MGHRA, CDR2 YSYEKL. The CDR3 reads CASSLTGDYNEQFF. In nucleotides, the CDR3 is TGCGCCAGCAGCCTTACGGGAGACTACAATGAGCAGTTCTTC.

V and J are TRBV20-1 and TRBJ1-4; possibly TRBD1 for D (6 bases). The CDR3 covers 14 residues. The germline gives CDR1 DFQATT, CDR2 SNEGSKA (reference sequence). The V end was cut by 2 bases, the J end by 2 bases, with 9 bases between. The CDR3 DNA reads as TGCAGTGCTAGACACAGGGAGACTAATGAAAAACTGTTTTTT. Translation: CSARHRETNEKLFF.

J is TRBJ2-1 and V is TRBV7-6, with 10 bases aligning to TRBD2. V shed 5 bases and J 6 bases; nucleotides not matched to a gene: 7. Looked up from germline, CDR1 is SGHVS and CDR2 is FNYEAQ. The CDR3 length is 15 residues. CDR3 protein: CASSPLAGVSNEQFF. The CDR3 bases are TGTGCCAGCAGCCCTCTAGCGGGAGTATCCAATGAGCAGTTCTTC.

This sequence joins TRBV4-1 and TRBJ2-7, with a weak D call TRBD2 (6 bases). The CDR3 has 14 amino acids. Germline V gene data show CDR1 as MGHRA and CDR2 as YSYEKL. V was trimmed by 5 bases and J by 6 bases, leaving 17 bases between them. The CDR3 DNA reads as TGCGCCAGCAGCTACAATACTGAGGGAGGCGAGCAGTACTTC. It specifies CASSYNTEGGEQYF.